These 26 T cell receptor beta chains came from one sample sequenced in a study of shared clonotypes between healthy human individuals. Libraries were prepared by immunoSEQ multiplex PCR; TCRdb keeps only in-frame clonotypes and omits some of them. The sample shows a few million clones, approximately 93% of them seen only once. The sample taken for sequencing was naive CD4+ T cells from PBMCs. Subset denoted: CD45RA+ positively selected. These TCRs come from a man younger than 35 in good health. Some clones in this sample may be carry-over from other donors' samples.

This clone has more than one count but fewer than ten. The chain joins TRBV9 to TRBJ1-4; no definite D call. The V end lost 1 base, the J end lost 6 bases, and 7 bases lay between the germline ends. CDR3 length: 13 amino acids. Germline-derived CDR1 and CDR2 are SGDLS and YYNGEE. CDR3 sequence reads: CASSVSADEKLFF. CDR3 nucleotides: TGTGCCAGCAGCGTATCGGCAGATGAAAAACTGTTTTTT.

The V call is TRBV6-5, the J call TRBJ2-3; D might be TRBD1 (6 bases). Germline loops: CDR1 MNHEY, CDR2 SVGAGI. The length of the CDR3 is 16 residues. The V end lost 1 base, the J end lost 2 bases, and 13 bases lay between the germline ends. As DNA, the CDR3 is TGTGCCAGCAGTTACTTAAAGACAGGCCCCACAGATACGCAGTATTTT. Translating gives CASSYLKTGPTDTQYF.

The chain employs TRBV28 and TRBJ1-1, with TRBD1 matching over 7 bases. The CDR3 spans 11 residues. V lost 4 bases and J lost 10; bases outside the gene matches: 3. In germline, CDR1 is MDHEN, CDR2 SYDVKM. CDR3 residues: CASSYGQVAFF. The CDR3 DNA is TGTGCCAGCAGTTACGGACAGGTAGCTTTCTTT.

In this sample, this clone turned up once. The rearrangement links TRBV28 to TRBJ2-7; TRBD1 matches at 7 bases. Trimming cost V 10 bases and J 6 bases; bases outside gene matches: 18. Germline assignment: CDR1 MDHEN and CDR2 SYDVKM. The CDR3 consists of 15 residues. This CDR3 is CATLNGGQTFFEQYF. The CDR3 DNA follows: TGTGCCACCCTCAATGGGGGACAGACTTTCTTCGAGCAGTACTTC.

The CDR3 loop reads CASSSRYGYTF. DNA for the CDR3: TGTGCCAGCAGTTCTCGATATGGCTACACCTTC. The V and J genes are TRBV6-1 and TRBJ1-2; D is unclear. This CDR3 region has 11 residues. V was pared by 5 bases and J by 5 bases, with 6 bases between. Germline assignment: CDR1 MNHNS and CDR2 SASEGT.

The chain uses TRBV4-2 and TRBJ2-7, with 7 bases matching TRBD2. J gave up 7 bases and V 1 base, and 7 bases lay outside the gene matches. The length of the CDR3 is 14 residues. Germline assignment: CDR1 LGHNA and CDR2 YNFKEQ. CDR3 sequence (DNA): TGTGCCAGCAGCCAAGTCTTGGCGGGAGATGAGCAGTACTTC. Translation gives CASSQVLAGDEQYF.

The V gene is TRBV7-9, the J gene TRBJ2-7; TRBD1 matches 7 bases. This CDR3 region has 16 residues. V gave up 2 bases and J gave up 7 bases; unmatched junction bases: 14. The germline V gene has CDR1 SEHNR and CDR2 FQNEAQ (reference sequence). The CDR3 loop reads CASSLIRQGHSREQYF. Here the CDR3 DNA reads TGTGCCAGCAGCTTAATTCGACAGGGACACAGTCGGGAGCAGTACTTC.

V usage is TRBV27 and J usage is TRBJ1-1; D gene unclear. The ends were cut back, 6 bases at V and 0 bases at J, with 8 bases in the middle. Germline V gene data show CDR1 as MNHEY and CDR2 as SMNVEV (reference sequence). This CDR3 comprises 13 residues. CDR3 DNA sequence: TGTGCCAGCAGCCGATACCTGAACACTGAAGCTTTCTTT. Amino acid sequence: CASSRYLNTEAFF.

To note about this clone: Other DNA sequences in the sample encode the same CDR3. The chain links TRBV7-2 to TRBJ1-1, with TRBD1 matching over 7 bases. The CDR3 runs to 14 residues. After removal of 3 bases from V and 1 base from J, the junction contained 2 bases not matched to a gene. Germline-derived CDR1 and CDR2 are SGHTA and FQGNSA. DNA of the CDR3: TGTGCCAGCAGCTTTGACAGGGCGAACACTGAAGCTTTCTTT. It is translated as CASSFDRANTEAFF.

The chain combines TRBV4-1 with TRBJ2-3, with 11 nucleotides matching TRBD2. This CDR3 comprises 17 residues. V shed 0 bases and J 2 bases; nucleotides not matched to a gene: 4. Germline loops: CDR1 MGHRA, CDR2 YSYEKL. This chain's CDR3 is CASSQDLTSGATDTQYF. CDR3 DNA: TGCGCCAGCAGCCAAGATCTGACTAGCGGGGCCACAGATACGCAGTATTTT.

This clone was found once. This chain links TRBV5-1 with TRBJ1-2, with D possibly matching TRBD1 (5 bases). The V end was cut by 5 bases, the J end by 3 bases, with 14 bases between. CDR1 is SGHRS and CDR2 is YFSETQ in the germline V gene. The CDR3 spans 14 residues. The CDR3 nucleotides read TGCGCCAGCAGTCCGGGACCGGGAGACTATGGCTACACCTTC. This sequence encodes CASSPGPGDYGYTF.

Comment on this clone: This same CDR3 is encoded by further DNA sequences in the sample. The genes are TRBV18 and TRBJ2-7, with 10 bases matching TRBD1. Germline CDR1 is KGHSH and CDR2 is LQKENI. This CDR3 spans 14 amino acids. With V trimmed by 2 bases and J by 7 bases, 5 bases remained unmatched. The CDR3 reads CASSPGTGEGEQYF. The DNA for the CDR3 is TGTGCCAGCTCACCAGGGACAGGGGAAGGGGAGCAGTACTTC. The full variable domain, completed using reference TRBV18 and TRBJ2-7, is NAGVMQNPRHLVRRRGQEARLRCSPMKGHSHVYWYRQLPEEGLKFMVYLQKENIIDESGMPKERFSAEFPKEGPSILRIQQVVRGDSAAYFCASSPGTGEGEQYFGPGTRLTVT.

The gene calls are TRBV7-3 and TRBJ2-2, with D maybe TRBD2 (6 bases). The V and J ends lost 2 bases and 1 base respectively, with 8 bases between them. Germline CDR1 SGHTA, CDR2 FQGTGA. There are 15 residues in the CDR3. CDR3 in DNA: TGTGCCAGCAGCTTAGGAGGGGTGAACACCGGGGAGCTGTTTTTT. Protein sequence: CASSLGGVNTGELFF.

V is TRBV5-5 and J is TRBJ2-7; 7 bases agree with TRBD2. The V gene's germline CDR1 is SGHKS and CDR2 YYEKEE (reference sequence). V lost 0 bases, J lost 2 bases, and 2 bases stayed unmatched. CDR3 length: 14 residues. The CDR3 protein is CASSLGGLTYEQYF. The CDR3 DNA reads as TGTGCCAGCAGCTTGGGGGGACTAACCTACGAGCAGTACTTC.

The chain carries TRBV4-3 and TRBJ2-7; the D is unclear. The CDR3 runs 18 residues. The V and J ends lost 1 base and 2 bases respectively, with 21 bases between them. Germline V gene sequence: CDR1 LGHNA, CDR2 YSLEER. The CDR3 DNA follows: TGCGCCAGCAGCCAAGCACAGTGGCCGGACCAGGAACCCTACGAGCAGTACTTC. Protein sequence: CASSQAQWPDQEPYEQYF.

CDR3 DNA: TGTGCCAGCGTAAAGGGGGGAGACGGAAATCAGCCCCAGCATTTT. Amino acid sequence: CASVKGGDGNQPQHF. The V gene is TRBV28, the J gene TRBJ1-5; TRBD1 is a possible D gene (6 bases). Germline V gene data show CDR1 as MDHEN and CDR2 as SYDVKM. CDR3 length: 15 amino acids. The V end lost 8 bases, the J end lost 4 bases, and 18 bases lay between the germline ends.

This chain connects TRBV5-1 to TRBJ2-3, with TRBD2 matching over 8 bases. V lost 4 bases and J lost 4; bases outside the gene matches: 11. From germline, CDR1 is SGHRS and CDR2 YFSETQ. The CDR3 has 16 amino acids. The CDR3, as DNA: TGCGCCAGCAGCCTGGCCGGGACTAGTGCCCCAGATACGCAGTATTTT. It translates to CASSLAGTSAPDTQYF.

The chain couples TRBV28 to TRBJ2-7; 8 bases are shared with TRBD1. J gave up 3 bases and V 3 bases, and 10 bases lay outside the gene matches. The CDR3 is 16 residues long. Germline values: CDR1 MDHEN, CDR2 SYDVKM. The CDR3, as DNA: TGTGCCAGCAGTTTTCCTCGGACAGGGCTTCGCTACGAGCAGTACTTC. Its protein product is CASSFPRTGLRYEQYF.

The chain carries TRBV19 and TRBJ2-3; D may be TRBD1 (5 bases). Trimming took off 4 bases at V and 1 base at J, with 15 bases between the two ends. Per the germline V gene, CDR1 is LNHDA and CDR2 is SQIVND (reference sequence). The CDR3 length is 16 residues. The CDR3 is CASSTLGRDGTDTQYF. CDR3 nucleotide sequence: TGTGCCAGTAGTACGCTTGGCAGGGATGGCACAGATACGCAGTATTTT.

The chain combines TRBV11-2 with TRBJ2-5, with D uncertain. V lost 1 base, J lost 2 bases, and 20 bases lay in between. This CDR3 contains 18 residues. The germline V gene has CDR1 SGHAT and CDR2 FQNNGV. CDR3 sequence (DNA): TGTGCCAGCAGCTTAGGTACCCTTAGTATTGGTCTGCAAGAGACCCAGTACTTC. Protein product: CASSLGTLSIGLQETQYF.

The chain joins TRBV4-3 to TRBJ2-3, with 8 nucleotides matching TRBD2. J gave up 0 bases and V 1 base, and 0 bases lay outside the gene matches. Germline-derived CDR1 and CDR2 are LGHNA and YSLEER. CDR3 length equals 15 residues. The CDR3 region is CASSQGLASTDTQYF. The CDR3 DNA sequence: TGCGCCAGCAGCCAAGGACTAGCGAGCACAGATACGCAGTATTTT.

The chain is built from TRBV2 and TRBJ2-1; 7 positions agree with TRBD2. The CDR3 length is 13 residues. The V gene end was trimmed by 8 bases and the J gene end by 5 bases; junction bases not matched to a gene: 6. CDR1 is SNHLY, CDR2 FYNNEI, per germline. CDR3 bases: TGTGCCAGCGGGCGGGAGATCCACAATGAGCAGTTCTTC. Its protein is CASGREIHNEQFF.

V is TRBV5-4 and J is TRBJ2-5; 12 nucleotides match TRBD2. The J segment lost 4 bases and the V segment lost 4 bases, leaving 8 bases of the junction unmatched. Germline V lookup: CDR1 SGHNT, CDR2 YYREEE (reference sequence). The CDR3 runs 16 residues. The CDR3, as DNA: TGTGCCAGCAGCCTATCACTAGCGGGAGGAGGAGAGACCCAGTACTTC. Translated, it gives CASSLSLAGGGETQYF.

In DNA, the CDR3 is TGTGCCAGCAGCAACAGGGGAGTCTATGGCTACACCTTC. Translating gives CASSNRGVYGYTF. The chain couples TRBV9 to TRBJ1-2; 7 nucleotides line up with TRBD1. Germline CDR1 reads SGDLS; CDR2 reads YYNGEE. Losses at the gene ends were 4 bases for V and 4 bases for J; bases not matched to a gene: 4. The CDR3 contains 13 residues.

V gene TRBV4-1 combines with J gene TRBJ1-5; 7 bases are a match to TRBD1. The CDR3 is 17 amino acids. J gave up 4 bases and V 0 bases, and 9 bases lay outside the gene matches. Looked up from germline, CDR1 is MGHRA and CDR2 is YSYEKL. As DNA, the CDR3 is TGCGCCAGCAGCCAAGAAGGAGGGCAGGGGGGAAATCAGCCCCAGCATTTT. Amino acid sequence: CASSQEGGQGGNQPQHF.

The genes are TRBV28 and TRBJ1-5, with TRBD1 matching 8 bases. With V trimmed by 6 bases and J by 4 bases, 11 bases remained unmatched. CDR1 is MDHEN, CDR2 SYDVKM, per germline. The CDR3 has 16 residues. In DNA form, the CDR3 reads TGTGCCAGCAGGCCCCTCGGACAGGGACGAAATCAGCCCCAGCATTTT. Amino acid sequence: CASRPLGQGRNQPQHF.